These 9 T cell receptor beta chains originate from one sample sequenced in a study of circulating tumor DNA in untreated peripheral T-cell lymphoma. Libraries were prepared by immunoSEQ multiplex PCR; TCRdb keeps only in-frame clonotypes and omits some of them. The top ten clones hold about 32% of a sample with about 2,400 clones, roughly 82% of them seen once. Sequencing used tumor tissue. These receptors originate from a human donor with peripheral T-cell lymphoma.

To note about this clone: One end of the junction varies from germline; a read error may be responsible. The chain joins TRBV11-3 to TRBJ2-3; 8 nucleotides agree with TRBD2. This CDR3 spans 19 amino acids. Germline assignment: CDR1 SGHNT and CDR2 YENEEA. DNA of the CDR3: TGTGTCAGCAGCCAAGGAAGGAGCGGGGGCGCCCCGGGCACAGATACGCAGTATTTT. Protein sequence: CVSSQGRSGGAPGTDTQYF.

This clone was detected once. The V call is TRBV18, the J call TRBJ2-2; perhaps D is TRBD1 or TRBD2 (6 bases each). Germline-derived CDR1 and CDR2 are KGHSH and LQKENI. The CDR3 runs to 15 residues. The V and J ends lost 0 bases and 5 bases respectively, with 10 bases between them. The CDR3 sequence: CASSPPGGRTGELFF. The CDR3 DNA is TGTGCCAGCTCACCACCGGGGGGCCGTACCGGGGAGCTGTTTTTT.

The DNA of the CDR3 is TGTGCCAGCTCACCAAGGACTAGCGGGGGGAGTGGGTCAGATACGCAGTATTTT. This codes for CASSPRTSGGSGSDTQYF. The chain has TRBV18 and TRBJ2-3; 14 nucleotides agree with TRBD2. This CDR3 has 18 amino acids. From germline, CDR1 is KGHSH and CDR2 LQKENI. V shed 2 bases and J 4 bases; nucleotides not matched to a gene: 8.

This rearrangement joins TRBV28 to TRBJ1-2, with D maybe TRBD1 (6 bases). The CDR3 sequence is 15 residues long. The V gene's germline CDR1 is MDHEN and CDR2 SYDVKM. Trimming cost V 5 bases and J 3 bases, with 16 bases left between them. CDR3 bases: TGTGCCAGCAGTCGCAGGGGAGTGGGAGACTATGGCTACACCTTC. This gives the protein CASSRRGVGDYGYTF.

This rearrangement joins TRBV5-1 to TRBJ2-5; a weak D match, TRBD1 (6 bases). The V end lost 2 bases, the J end lost 0 bases, and 8 bases lay between the germline ends. The germline gives CDR1 SGHRS, CDR2 YFSETQ. This CDR3 region has 14 residues. The DNA for the CDR3 is TGCGCCAGCAGCTTTACAGGGCACCAAGAGACCCAGTACTTC. It codes for CASSFTGHQETQYF.

This chain joins TRBV19 and TRBJ1-1; TRBD1 is a possible D gene (5 bases). Germline V gene data show CDR1 as LNHDA and CDR2 as SQIVND (reference sequence). The V gene lost 6 bases and the J gene lost 2 bases, with 25 bases spanning the gap. CDR3 length: 18 amino acids. The CDR3 coding sequence is TGTGCCAGTAGCCCCAGCCCAGGCCAAGGGGAACGCAACACTGAAGCTTTCTTT. It translates to CASSPSPGQGERNTEAFF.

In DNA form, the CDR3 reads TGTGCCAGCAGTTCGGGGACAGGGGGCCGGTTCGTCTCACCCCTCCACTTT. It translates to CASSSGTGGRFVSPLHF. V usage is TRBV28 and J usage is TRBJ1-6, with TRBD1 matching over 12 bases. Trimming took 4 bases from V and 10 from J; bases not matched to a gene: 11. Germline V gene lookup returns CDR1 MDHEN and CDR2 SYDVKM. The CDR3 extends over 17 amino acids.

This chain connects TRBV6-8 to TRBJ1-3, with D hard to call. V dropped 0 bases and J dropped 9 bases, with 18 bases sitting between them. Germline assignment: CDR1 MNHGY and CDR2 SAAAGT. The CDR3 runs to 16 residues. The CDR3 is CASSYSNRPPDPTIYF. As DNA, the CDR3 is TGTGCCAGCAGTTACTCGAATCGTCCGCCGGACCCCACCATATATTTT.

This chain connects TRBV22-1 to TRBJ1-3; TRBD1, the D gene given by the table, was not confirmed from the DNA. TRBV22-1 has pseudogene status. The CDR3 runs to 13 residues. CDR3: CASSQGHGNTIYF. The CDR3, as DNA: TGTGCCAGCAGTCAGGGGCACGGAAACACCATATATTTT.